This is a list of T cell receptor beta chains from one sample in a study of control samples from healthy donors and cancer patients. Profiled with immunoSEQ multiplex PCR; TCRdb holds only in-frame clones, not every one. The sample shows 150,000 or so clones, 80% to 90% of them seen only once. Sequencing input: blood. These receptor sequences come from a man in his late teens or twenties in good health. Each CDR3 is given with its conserved first and last residue. A D gene is named only where the DNA matches it firmly. A row's size may be missing; if present it is once, few, many or a size class.

D gene: TRBD1; CDR3 length: 13; V gene: TRBV3-1/TRBV3-2; J gene: TRBJ1-1; clone size: .; CDR3 DNA: TGTGCCAGCAGCCAAGGGACAGGGCCGGAGGCTTTCTTT; CDR3 protein: CASSQGTGPEAFF
D gene: .; CDR3 length: 14; V gene: TRBV6-2/TRBV6-3; J gene: TRBJ2-5; clone size: .; CDR3 DNA: TGTGCCAGCAGTTATTTGGAATTCCAAGAGACCCAGTACTTC; CDR3 protein: CASSYLEFQETQYF
D gene: TRBD2; CDR3 length: 18; V gene: TRBV7-2; J gene: TRBJ2-2; clone size: .; CDR3 DNA: TGTGCCAGCAGCTTAGAACCTAGCGGGGGACTAAACACCGGGGAGCTGTTTTTT; CDR3 protein: CASSLEPSGGLNTGELFF
D gene: TRBD1; CDR3 length: 14; V gene: TRBV24-1; J gene: TRBJ2-3; clone size: .; CDR3 DNA: TGTGCCACCAGTGACCCGGGACAGCCAGATACGCAGTATTTT; CDR3 protein: CATSDPGQPDTQYF
D gene: TRBD1; CDR3 length: 16; V gene: TRBV6-5; J gene: TRBJ1-2; clone size: .; CDR3 DNA: TGTGCCAGCAGTTACACGGGGGGGGAGGGGGCGCGCGGCTACACCTTC; CDR3 protein: CASSYTGGEGARGYTF
D gene: TRBD1; CDR3 length: 18; V gene: TRBV9; J gene: TRBJ2-6; clone size: .; CDR3 DNA: TGTGCCAGCACCCTAGCTCGAAACAGGGGCGCTGGGGCCAACGTCCTGACTTTC; CDR3 protein: CASTLARNRGAGANVLTF
D gene: .; CDR3 length: 12; V gene: TRBV12-3/TRBV12-4; J gene: TRBJ1-5; clone size: .; CDR3 DNA: TGTGCCAGCAGTTTTAACCCTCACAACCAGCATTTT; CDR3 protein: CASSFNPHNQHF
D gene: TRBD2; CDR3 length: 15; V gene: TRBV7-8; J gene: TRBJ2-3; clone size: .; CDR3 DNA: TGTGCCAGCAGCTTAAGCGGGGCCTACACAGATACGCAGTATTTT; CDR3 protein: CASSLSGAYTDTQYF
D gene: .; CDR3 length: 11; V gene: TRBV24-1; J gene: TRBJ2-2; clone size: .; CDR3 DNA: TGTGCCACCAGCGAAACCGGGGAGCTGTTTTTT; CDR3 protein: CATSETGELFF
D gene: .; CDR3 length: 12; V gene: TRBV30; J gene: TRBJ1-2; clone size: .; CDR3 DNA: TGTGCCTGGAGTAGACGGACCTTCGACTACACCTTC; CDR3 protein: CAWSRRTFDYTF
D gene: .; CDR3 length: 16; V gene: TRBV5-4; J gene: TRBJ1-4; clone size: .; CDR3 DNA: TGTGCCAGCAGCTTGAAGACCGACAGGCCGAATGAAAAACTGTTTTTT; CDR3 protein: CASSLKTDRPNEKLFF
D gene: TRBD1; CDR3 length: 16; V gene: TRBV24-1; J gene: TRBJ2-1; clone size: .; CDR3 DNA: TGTGCCACCAGTGAGCCGTCGGGACAGGGTTACAATGAGCAGTTCTTC; CDR3 protein: CATSEPSGQGYNEQFF
D gene: .; CDR3 length: 14; V gene: TRBV9; J gene: TRBJ2-7; clone size: once; CDR3 DNA: TGTGCCAGCAGCGTAGGCAGAAGCTCCTACGAGCAGTACTTC; CDR3 protein: CASSVGRSSYEQYF
D gene: TRBD1; CDR3 length: 16; V gene: TRBV27; J gene: TRBJ1-4; clone size: .; CDR3 DNA: TGTGCCAGCAGGACACAGGGGGCACCCCTTAATGAAAAACTGTTTTTT; CDR3 protein: CASRTQGAPLNEKLFF
D gene: .; CDR3 length: 15; V gene: TRBV5-6; J gene: TRBJ1-3; clone size: .; CDR3 DNA: TGTGCCAGCAGCCTTACAGGGCGCTCTGGAAACACCATATATTTT; CDR3 protein: CASSLTGRSGNTIYF
D gene: .; CDR3 length: 13; V gene: TRBV5-6; J gene: TRBJ2-5; clone size: .; CDR3 DNA: TGTGCCAGCAGCCTACTACAACAAGAGACCCAGTACTTC; CDR3 protein: CASSLLQQETQYF
D gene: TRBD1; CDR3 length: 13; V gene: TRBV5-1; J gene: TRBJ1-2; clone size: .; CDR3 DNA: TGCGCCAGCAGCTTACAGGGGAACTATGGCTACACCTTC; CDR3 protein: CASSLQGNYGYTF
D gene: .; CDR3 length: 13; V gene: TRBV29-1; J gene: TRBJ2-5; clone size: .; CDR3 DNA: TGCAGCCAAAGCGGAGGGCAGAGAGAGACCCAGTACTTC; CDR3 protein: CSQSGGQRETQYF
D gene: .; CDR3 length: 22; V gene: TRBV6-6; J gene: TRBJ1-5; clone size: .; CDR3 DNA: TGTGCCAGCAGTCCCGAAGCGCGCTGGACCGGAATGGGGCTCAGCAGCGTCCAGCCCCAGCATTTT; CDR3 protein: CASSPEARWTGMGLSSVQPQHF
D gene: .; CDR3 length: 17; V gene: TRBV28; J gene: TRBJ1-5; clone size: .; CDR3 DNA: TGTGCCAGCAGTTTACGCCTAGGGACTGTAGGGGTTCAGCCCCAGCATTTT; CDR3 protein: CASSLRLGTVGVQPQHF
D gene: .; CDR3 length: 15; V gene: TRBV6-5; J gene: TRBJ2-7; clone size: .; CDR3 DNA: TGTGCCAGCAGTTACGACTCGACAGGCGGCTACGAGCAGTACTTC; CDR3 protein: CASSYDSTGGYEQYF
D gene: TRBD2; CDR3 length: 16; V gene: TRBV2; J gene: TRBJ2-3; clone size: .; CDR3 DNA: TGTGCCAGCAGACCTCGGGGACTAGCAGGGACAGATACGCAGTATTTT; CDR3 protein: CASRPRGLAGTDTQYF
D gene: .; CDR3 length: 14; V gene: TRBV3-1/TRBV3-2; J gene: TRBJ2-2; clone size: .; CDR3 DNA: TGTGCCAGCAGCCTCAGGGGGGTTAACGGGGAGCTGTTTTTT; CDR3 protein: CASSLRGVNGELFF
D gene: .; CDR3 length: 14; V gene: TRBV2; J gene: TRBJ2-1; clone size: .; CDR3 DNA: TGTGCCAGCAGTTCCGGGGATTGGGGCAATGAGCAGTTCTTC; CDR3 protein: CASSSGDWGNEQFF
D gene: .; CDR3 length: 15; V gene: TRBV28; J gene: TRBJ2-3; clone size: .; CDR3 DNA: TGTGCCAGCAGTCCTCTGACAGATAGCACAGATACGCAGTATTTT; CDR3 protein: CASSPLTDSTDTQYF